The clone carrying this T cell receptor beta chain was seen ten or more times. What it binds is not known. This sample stems from a study of T cell repertoires in cytomegalovirus infection. Findings and limits, study-wide: HLA-C-restricted TCR beta clonotypes specific for CMV led the ex vivo response.

TCRdb re-derived calls from the reads in MiXCR, one entry per CDR3 protein. The table records tens of thousands of distinct CDR3 sequences, just under 4% of them present only once. The germline gives CDR1 ENHRY, CDR2 SYGVKD. The CDR3 contains 16 residues. V shed 0 bases and J shed 4 bases, with 15 bases lying between them. The chain has TRBV10-3 and TRBJ2-5, with D possibly matching TRBD1 (6 bases). The sample comprised PBMCs. This receptor was taken from a human donor in good health (CMV status not recorded). Some clones in this sample may be carry-over from other donors' samples. The chain's CDR3 is CAISESAGTFVETQYF. CDR3 coding DNA: TGTGCCATCAGTGAGTCGGCAGGGACATTTGTAGAGACCCAGTACTTC.